This T cell receptor beta chain was sequenced for a study of early T cells in non-severe SARS-CoV-2 infection. Across the study: Alpha and beta chains were unpaired, from unsorted whole-blood bulk RNA.

This clonotype has a count of ten or more. The junction had 7 bases not matched to a gene; V was cut back by 4 bases and J by 7 bases. In germline, CDR1 is SQVTM, CDR2 ANQGSEA. This CDR3 spans 14 amino acids. Researchers tagged individual cDNA molecules with unique molecular identifiers. TCRdb reprocessed the 5' RACE reads via MiXCR and lists one record per CDR3 protein. The table records about 11,000 distinct CDR3 sequences, around 4.9% of them present only once. The source of this sequence is an adult who was a healthcare worker with PCR-confirmed SARS-CoV-2 infection or an uninfected control (not recorded which). The material sequenced was whole blood. The chain combines TRBV29-1 with TRBJ1-2, with 12 bases that match TRBD1. The CDR3 loop is CSVVIGTGGFGYTF. In DNA, the CDR3 is TGCAGCGTTGTTATCGGGACAGGGGGCTTTGGCTACACCTTC.